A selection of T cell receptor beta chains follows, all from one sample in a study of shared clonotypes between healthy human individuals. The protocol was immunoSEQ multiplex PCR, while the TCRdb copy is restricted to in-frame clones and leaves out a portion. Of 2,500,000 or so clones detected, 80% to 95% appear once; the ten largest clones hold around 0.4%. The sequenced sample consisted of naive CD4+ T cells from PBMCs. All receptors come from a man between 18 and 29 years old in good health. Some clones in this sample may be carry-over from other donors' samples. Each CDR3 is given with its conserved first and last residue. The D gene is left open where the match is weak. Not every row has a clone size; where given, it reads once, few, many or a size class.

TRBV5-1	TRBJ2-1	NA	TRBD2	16	CASSLGSSGPYNEQFF	TGCGCCAGCAGCTTGGGGAGTAGCGGGCCCTACAATGAGCAGTTCTTC
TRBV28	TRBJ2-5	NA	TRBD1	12	CASSLPTGDPYF	TGTGCCAGCAGTTTACCAACAGGGGATCCGTACTTC
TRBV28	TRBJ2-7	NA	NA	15	CASSLRAALSYEQYF	TGTGCCAGCAGCTTGCGGGCAGCCTTGTCCTACGAGCAGTACTTC
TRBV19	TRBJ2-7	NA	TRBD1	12	CASHGQGGEQYF	TGTGCCTCACACGGACAGGGAGGCGAGCAGTACTTC
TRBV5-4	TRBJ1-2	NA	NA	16	CASSRTGRRIGNGYTF	TGTGCCAGCAGCCGAACGGGGCGACGGATCGGGAATGGCTACACCTTC
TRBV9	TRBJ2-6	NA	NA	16	CASSVGWGSGANVLTF	TGTGCCAGCAGCGTAGGTTGGGGCTCTGGGGCCAACGTCCTGACTTTC
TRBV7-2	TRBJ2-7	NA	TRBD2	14	CASSELAARGEQYF	TGTGCCAGCAGCGAACTAGCGGCTCGCGGTGAGCAGTACTTC
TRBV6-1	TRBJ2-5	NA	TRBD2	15	CASSESWGGQETQYF	TGTGCCAGCAGTGAAAGTTGGGGGGGTCAAGAGACCCAGTACTTC
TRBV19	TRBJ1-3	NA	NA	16	CASKVTGFYSGNTIYF	TGTGCCAGTAAGGTTACAGGTTTTTACTCTGGAAACACCATATATTTT
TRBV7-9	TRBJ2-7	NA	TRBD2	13	CASRTSGSYEQYF	TGTGCCAGCAGGACTAGCGGCTCCTACGAGCAGTACTTC
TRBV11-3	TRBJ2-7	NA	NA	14	CASSKGTNYYEQYF	TGTGCCAGCAGCAAGGGAACTAACTACTACGAGCAGTACTTC
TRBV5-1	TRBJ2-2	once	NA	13	CASSSERSGELFF	TGCGCCAGCAGCTCTGAGCGGTCCGGGGAGCTGTTTTTT
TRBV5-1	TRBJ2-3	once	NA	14	CASSLIPSTDTQYF	TGCGCCAGCAGCTTGATTCCCAGCACAGATACGCAGTATTTT
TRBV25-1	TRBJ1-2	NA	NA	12	CASSEQDTGYTF	TGTGCCAGCAGCGAACAAGACACTGGCTACACCTTC
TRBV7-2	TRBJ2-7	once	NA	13	CASSSDFTYEQYF	TGTGCCAGCAGCTCGGACTTCACCTACGAGCAGTACTTC
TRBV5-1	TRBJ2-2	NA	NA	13	CASSLEAIGELFF	TGCGCCAGCAGCTTGGAGGCTATCGGGGAGCTGTTTTTT
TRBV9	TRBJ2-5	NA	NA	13	CASSLGFGETQYF	TGTGCCAGCAGTCTCGGGTTCGGGGAGACCCAGTACTTC
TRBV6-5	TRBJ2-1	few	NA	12	CASRSGSDEQFF	TGTGCCAGCAGATCCGGTTCGGATGAGCAGTTCTTC
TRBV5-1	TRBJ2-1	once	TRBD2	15	CATQRLAGYNSEQFF	TGCGCCACCCAGAGGCTAGCGGGCTACAATTCAGAGCAGTTCTTC
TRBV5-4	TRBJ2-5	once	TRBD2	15	CASSLGTSGKETQYF	TGTGCCAGCAGCCTTGGGACTAGCGGAAAAGAGACCCAGTACTTC
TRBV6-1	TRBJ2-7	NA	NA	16	CASTESAGASSYEQYF	TGTGCCAGCACTGAATCGGCGGGGGCCTCCTCCTACGAGCAGTACTTC
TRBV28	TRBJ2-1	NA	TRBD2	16	CASSSRLARGVDEQFF	TGTGCCAGCAGTTCAAGACTAGCGCGAGGGGTCGATGAGCAGTTCTTC
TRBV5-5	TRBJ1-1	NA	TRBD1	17	CASSRTGGNPANTEAFF	TGTGCCAGCAGCCGGACAGGGGGCAATCCCGCGAACACTGAAGCTTTCTTT
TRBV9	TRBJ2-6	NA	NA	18	CASSSSRVQPSGANVLTF	TGTGCCAGCAGCTCGTCGCGGGTACAACCCTCTGGGGCCAACGTCCTGACTTTC
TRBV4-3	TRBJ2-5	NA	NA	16	CASSQVANAREETQYF	TGCGCCAGCAGCCAAGTGGCGAACGCTCGGGAGGAGACCCAGTACTTC
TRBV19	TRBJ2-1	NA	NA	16	CASSARTAPGYNEQFF	TGTGCCAGTAGTGCCCGGACCGCCCCGGGATACAATGAGCAGTTCTTC
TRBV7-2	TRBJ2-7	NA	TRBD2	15	CASSRSGSPLREQYF	TGTGCCAGCAGCCGTAGCGGGAGCCCCCTTCGGGAGCAGTACTTC
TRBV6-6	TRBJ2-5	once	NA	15	CASTSGLLRWETQYF	TGTGCCAGCACCTCAGGGCTTCTTAGGTGGGAGACCCAGTACTTC
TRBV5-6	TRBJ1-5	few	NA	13	CASSSHRFQPQHF	TGTGCCAGCAGCTCCCACAGGTTCCAGCCCCAGCATTTT
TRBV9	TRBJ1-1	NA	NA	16	CASSQLPDVQNTEAFF	TGTGCCAGCAGCCAGCTGCCCGACGTTCAGAACACTGAAGCTTTCTTT
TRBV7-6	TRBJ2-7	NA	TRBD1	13	CASSVGQTYEQYF	TGTGCCAGCAGCGTGGGACAGACCTACGAGCAGTACTTC
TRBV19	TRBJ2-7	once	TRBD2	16	CASSPRTSGIYYEQYF	TGTGCCAGTAGTCCACGGACTAGCGGGATCTACTACGAGCAGTACTTC
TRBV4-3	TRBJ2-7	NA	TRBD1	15	CASSQDPRGLDEQYF	TGCGCCAGCAGCCAAGATCCCAGGGGGCTGGACGAGCAGTACTTC
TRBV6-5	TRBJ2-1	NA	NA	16	CASSLEGDYSYNEQFF	TGTGCCAGCAGTTTAGAGGGGGACTACTCCTACAATGAGCAGTTCTTC
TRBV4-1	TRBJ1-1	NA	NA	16	CASSQELRGPVTEAFF	TGCGCCAGCAGCCAAGAACTGCGGGGGCCCGTCACTGAAGCTTTCTTT
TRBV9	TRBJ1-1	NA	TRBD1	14	CASSVRTGNTEAFF	TGTGCCAGCAGCGTAAGGACAGGAAACACTGAAGCTTTCTTT
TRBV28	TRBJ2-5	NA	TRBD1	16	CASSPQGTGGGETQYF	TGTGCCAGCAGCCCCCAGGGGACAGGGGGCGGGGAGACCCAGTACTTC
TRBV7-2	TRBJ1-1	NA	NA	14	CASSLDLVNTEAFF	TGTGCCAGCAGCTTAGATCTGGTGAACACTGAAGCTTTCTTT
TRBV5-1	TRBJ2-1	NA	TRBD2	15	CASSLGVAGGYEQFF	TGCGCCAGCAGCTTGGGGGTAGCGGGAGGTTATGAGCAGTTCTTC
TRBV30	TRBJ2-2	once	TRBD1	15	CAWSSGQGRTGELFF	TGTGCCTGGTCCTCGGGACAGGGACGTACCGGGGAGCTGTTTTTT
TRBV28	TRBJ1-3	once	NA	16	CASSRGPAMKGDPIYF	TGTGCCAGCAGCCGCGGCCCCGCGATGAAAGGCGACCCAATATATTTT
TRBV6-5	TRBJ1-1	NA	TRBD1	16	CASSYSTGSYGTEAFF	TGTGCCAGCAGTTACTCGACAGGGTCGTACGGCACTGAAGCTTTCTTT
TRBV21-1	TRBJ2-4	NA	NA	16	CASGDGGIIAKNIQYF	TGTGCCAGCGGGGACGGGGGGATAATAGCCAAAAACATTCAGTACTTC
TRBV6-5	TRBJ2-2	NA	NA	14	CASSYQSRRGELFF	TGTGCCAGCAGTTACCAAAGCCGCCGCGGGGAGCTGTTTTTT
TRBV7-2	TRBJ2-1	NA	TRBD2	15	CASSGGDGYHNEQFF	TGTGCCAGCTCGGGGGGGGACGGTTACCACAATGAGCAGTTCTTC
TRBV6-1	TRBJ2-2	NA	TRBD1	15	CATSTGAARTGELFF	TGTGCCACCAGTACAGGGGCCGCACGAACCGGGGAGCTGTTTTTT
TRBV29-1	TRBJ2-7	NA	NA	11	CSVTQGDEQYF	TGCAGCGTGACACAGGGCGACGAGCAGTACTTC
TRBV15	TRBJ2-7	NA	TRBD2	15	CATSEGWGTIYEQYF	TGTGCCACCAGCGAAGGATGGGGGACTATCTACGAGCAGTACTTC
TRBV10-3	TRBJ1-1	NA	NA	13	CAISPGHRRYAFF	TGTGCCATCAGTCCGGGGCACCGGCGATACGCTTTCTTT
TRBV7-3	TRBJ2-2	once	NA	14	CASSSTGLNGELFF	TGTGCCAGCAGCTCAACCGGACTAAACGGGGAGCTGTTTTTT
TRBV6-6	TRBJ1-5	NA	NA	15	CASSAPGTFSQPQHF	TGTGCCAGCAGTGCCCCAGGGACCTTTAGCCAGCCCCAGCATTTT
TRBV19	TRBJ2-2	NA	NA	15	CASSTGHFIGGELFF	TGTGCCAGTAGCACGGGACATTTTATAGGCGGGGAGCTGTTTTTT
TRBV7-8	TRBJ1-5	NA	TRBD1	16	CASSSLTGTENQPQHF	TGTGCCAGCAGCTCGCTAACCGGGACAGAAAATCAGCCCCAGCATTTT
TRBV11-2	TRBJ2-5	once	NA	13	CASSRGIQETQYF	TGTGCCAGCAGCCGAGGGATACAAGAGACCCAGTACTTC
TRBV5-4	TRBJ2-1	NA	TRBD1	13	CASSLETGEEQFF	TGTGCCAGCAGCTTGGAGACAGGGGAAGAGCAGTTCTTC
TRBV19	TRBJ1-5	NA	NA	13	CASSNRAGQPQHF	TGTGCCAGTAGTAACAGGGCCGGTCAGCCCCAGCATTTT
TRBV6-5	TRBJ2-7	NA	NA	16	CASSYPPPGWPYEQYF	TGTGCCAGCAGTTACCCCCCCCCAGGTTGGCCCTACGAGCAGTACTTC